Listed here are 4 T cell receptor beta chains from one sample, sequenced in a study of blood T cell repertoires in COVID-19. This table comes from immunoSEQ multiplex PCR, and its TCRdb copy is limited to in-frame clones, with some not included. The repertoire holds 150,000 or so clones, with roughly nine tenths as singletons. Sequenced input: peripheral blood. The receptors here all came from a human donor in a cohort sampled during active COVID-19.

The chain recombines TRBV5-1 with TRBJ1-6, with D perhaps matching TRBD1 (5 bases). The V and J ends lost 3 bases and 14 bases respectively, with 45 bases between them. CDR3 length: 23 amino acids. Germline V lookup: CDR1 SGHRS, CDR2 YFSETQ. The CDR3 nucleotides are TGCGCCAGCAGCTGTAACAGGACCCTTCATAGTCGCTTCATCTGTATAGGCCTGGGGACCCTCCACTTT. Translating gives CASSCNRTLHSRFICIGLGTLHF.

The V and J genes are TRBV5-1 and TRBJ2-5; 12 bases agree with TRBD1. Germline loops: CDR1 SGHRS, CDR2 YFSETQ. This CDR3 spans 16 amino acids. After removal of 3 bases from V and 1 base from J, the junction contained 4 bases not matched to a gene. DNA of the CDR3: TGCGCCAGCAGCTCCGGGACAGGGGGCTTCCAAGAGACCCAGTACTTC. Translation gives CASSSGTGGFQETQYF.

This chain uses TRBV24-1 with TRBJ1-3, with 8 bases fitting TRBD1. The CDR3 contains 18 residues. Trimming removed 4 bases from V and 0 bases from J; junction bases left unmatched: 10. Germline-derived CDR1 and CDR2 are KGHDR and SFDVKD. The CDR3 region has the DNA TGTGCCACCAGTGAAGGGACAGGTTCCGTCAGCTCTGGAAACACCATATATTTT. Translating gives CATSEGTGSVSSGNTIYF.

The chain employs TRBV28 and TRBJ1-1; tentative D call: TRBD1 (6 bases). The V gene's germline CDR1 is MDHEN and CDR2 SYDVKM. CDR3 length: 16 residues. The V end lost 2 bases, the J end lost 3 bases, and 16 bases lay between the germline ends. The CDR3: CASSLASGGRDTEAFF. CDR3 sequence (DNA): TGTGCCAGCAGTTTAGCTAGCGGGGGCCGGGACACTGAAGCTTTCTTT. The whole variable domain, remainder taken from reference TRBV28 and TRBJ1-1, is DVKVTQSSRYLVKRTGEKVFLECVQDMDHENMFWYRQDPGLGLRLIYFSYDVKMKEKGDIPEGYSVSREKKERFSLILESASTNQTSMYLCASSLASGGRDTEAFFGQGTRLTVV.